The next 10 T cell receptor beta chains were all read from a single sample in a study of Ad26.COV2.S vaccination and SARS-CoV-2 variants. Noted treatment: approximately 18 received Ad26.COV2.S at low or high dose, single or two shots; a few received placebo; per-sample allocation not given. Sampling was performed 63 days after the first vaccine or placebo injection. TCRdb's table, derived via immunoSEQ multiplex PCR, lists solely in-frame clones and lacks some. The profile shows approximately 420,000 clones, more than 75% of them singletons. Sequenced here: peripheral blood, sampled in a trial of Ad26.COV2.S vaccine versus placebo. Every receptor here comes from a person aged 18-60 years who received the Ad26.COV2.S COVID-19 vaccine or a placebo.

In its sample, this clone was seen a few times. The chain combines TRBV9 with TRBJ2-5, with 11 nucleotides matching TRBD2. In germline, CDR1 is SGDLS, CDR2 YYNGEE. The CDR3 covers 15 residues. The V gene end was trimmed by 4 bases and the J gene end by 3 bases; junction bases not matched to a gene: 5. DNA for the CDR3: TGTGCCAGCAGCACTAGCGGGGGACCTAAAGAGACCCAGTACTTC. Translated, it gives CASSTSGGPKETQYF.

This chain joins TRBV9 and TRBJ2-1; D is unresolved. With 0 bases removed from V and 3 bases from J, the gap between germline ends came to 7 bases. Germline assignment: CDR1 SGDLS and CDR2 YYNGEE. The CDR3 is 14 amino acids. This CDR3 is CASSVGGHYNEQFF. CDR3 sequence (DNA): TGTGCCAGCAGCGTAGGGGGTCACTACAATGAGCAGTTCTTC.

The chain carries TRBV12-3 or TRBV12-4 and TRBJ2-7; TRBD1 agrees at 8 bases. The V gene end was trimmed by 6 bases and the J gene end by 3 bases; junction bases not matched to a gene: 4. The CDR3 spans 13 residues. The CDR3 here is CASRTTGGYEQYF. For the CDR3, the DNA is TGTGCCAGCAGAACCACAGGGGGCTACGAGCAGTACTTC.

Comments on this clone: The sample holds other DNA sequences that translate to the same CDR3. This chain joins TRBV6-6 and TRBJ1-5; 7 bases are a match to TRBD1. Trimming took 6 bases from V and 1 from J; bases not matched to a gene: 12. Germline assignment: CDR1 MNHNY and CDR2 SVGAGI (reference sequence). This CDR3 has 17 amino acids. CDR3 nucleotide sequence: TGTGCCAGCAGCCGAGGGGGCATTACGGGGAGCAATCAGCCCCAGCATTTT. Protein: CASSRGGITGSNQPQHF.

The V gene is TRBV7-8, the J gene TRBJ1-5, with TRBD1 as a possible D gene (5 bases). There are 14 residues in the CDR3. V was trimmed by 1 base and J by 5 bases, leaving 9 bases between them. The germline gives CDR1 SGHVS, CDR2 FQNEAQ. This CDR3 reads CASSLGPGHQPQHF. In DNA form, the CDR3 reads TGTGCCAGCAGCTTAGGTCCAGGGCATCAGCCCCAGCATTTT.

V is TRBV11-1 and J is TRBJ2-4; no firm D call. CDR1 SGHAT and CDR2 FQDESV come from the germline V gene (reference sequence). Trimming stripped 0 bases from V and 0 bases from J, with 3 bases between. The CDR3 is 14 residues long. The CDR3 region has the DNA TGTGCCAGCAGCTTAGCAGGAGCCAAAAACATTCAGTACTTC. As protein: CASSLAGAKNIQYF.

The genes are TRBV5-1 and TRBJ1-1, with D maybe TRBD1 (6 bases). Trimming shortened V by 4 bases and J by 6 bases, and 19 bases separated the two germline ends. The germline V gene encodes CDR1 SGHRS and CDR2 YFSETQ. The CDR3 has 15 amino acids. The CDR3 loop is CASSASRTVDSEAFF. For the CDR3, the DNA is TGCGCCAGCAGCGCCAGTCGGACAGTTGATTCTGAAGCTTTCTTT.

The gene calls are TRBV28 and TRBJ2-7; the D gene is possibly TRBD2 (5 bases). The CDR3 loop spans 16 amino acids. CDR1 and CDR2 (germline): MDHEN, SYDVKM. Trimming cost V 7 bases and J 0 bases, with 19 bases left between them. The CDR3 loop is CASNRRVAARSYEQYF. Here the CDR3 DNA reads TGTGCCAGCAATCGGCGGGTCGCGGCGCGCTCCTACGAGCAGTACTTC. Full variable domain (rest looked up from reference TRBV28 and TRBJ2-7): DVKVTQSSRYLVKRTGEKVFLECVQDMDHENMFWYRQDPGLGLRLIYFSYDVKMKEKGDIPEGYSVSREKKERFSLILESASTNQTSMYLCASNRRVAARSYEQYFGPGTRLTVT.

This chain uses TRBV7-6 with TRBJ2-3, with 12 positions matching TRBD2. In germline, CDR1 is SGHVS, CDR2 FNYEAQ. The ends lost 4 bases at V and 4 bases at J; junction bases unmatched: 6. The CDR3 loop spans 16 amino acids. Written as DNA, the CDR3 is TGTGCCAGCAGCTCGAGACTAGCGGGGGCTGCAGATACGCAGTATTTT. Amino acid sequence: CASSSRLAGAADTQYF.

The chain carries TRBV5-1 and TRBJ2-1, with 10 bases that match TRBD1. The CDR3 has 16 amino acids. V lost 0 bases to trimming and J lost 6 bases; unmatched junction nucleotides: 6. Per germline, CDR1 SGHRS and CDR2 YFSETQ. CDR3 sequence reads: CASSLEGQGVGNEQFF. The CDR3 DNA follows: TGCGCCAGCAGCTTGGAAGGACAGGGGGTGGGCAATGAGCAGTTCTTC.